Below are 18 T cell receptor beta chains sequenced from a single sample in a study of blood T cell repertoires in COVID-19. Here immunoSEQ multiplex PCR was the method, and the copy in TCRdb shows in-frame clones only, minus some. This table holds roughly 80,000 clones, 88% found once. The specimen sequenced was peripheral blood. The origin of the receptors is a human donor in a cohort sampled during active COVID-19.

The V gene is TRBV6-5, the J gene TRBJ1-5; D is perhaps TRBD1 (6 bases). This CDR3 is 15 amino acids long. The germline CDR1 and CDR2 sequences are MNHEY and SVGAGI. V lost 6 bases, J lost 0 bases, and 12 bases lay in between. The CDR3 loop is CASSRGGHSNQPQHF. CDR3 DNA sequence: TGTGCCAGCAGCAGGGGCGGACATAGCAATCAGCCCCAGCATTTT.

The rearrangement uses TRBV27 and TRBJ2-5; 7 bases are shared with TRBD2. The CDR3 length is 14 residues. Germline trimming cut 3 bases from V and 4 bases from J; bases unmatched to any gene: 5. Germline CDR1 MNHEY, CDR2 SMNVEV (reference sequence). The CDR3 loop is CASSFRGSGETQYF. CDR3 nucleotides: TGTGCCAGCAGTTTCCGCGGGAGCGGAGAGACCCAGTACTTC.

V usage is TRBV6-5 and J usage is TRBJ1-5, with 7 bases lining up with TRBD1. Per the germline V gene, CDR1 is MNHEY and CDR2 is SVGAGI. The V segment lost 6 bases and the J segment 3 bases; nucleotides outside the gene matches: 8. This CDR3 contains 15 residues. The CDR3 protein is CASRPTGTVNQPQHF. The CDR3 DNA follows: TGTGCCAGCAGACCTACCGGGACAGTCAATCAGCCCCAGCATTTT.

This chain connects TRBV7-3 to TRBJ2-5, with 14 bases aligning to TRBD2. The CDR3 length is 16 residues. CDR1 SGHTA and CDR2 FQGTGA come from the germline V gene. V shed 5 bases, J shed 5 bases, and the junction held 7 bases outside the gene matches. The CDR3 here is CASSVGTSGGRETQYF. The DNA of the CDR3 is TGTGCCAGCAGCGTAGGGACTAGCGGGGGACGGGAGACCCAGTACTTC.

The genes are TRBV9 and TRBJ2-7; D perhaps matches TRBD2 (6 bases). This CDR3 contains 15 residues. V lost 0 bases and J 5 bases, leaving 15 bases between the germline ends. The germline CDR1 and CDR2 sequences are SGDLS and YYNGEE. The CDR3 DNA is TGTGCCAGCAGCGTAGAGTCGGGAGTGGGGAACGAGCAGTACTTC. Encoded protein: CASSVESGVGNEQYF.

The J gene is TRBJ2-1, the V gene TRBV14, with TRBD2 matching over 12 bases. The CDR3 runs 16 residues. Germline V gives CDR1 SGHDN, CDR2 FVKESK. V was clipped by 0 bases and J by 7 bases; unmatched bases: 4. CDR3 nucleotides: TGTGCCAGCAGCCAAGACTGGACTAGCGGGATTAATGAGCAGTTCTTC. Its protein is CASSQDWTSGINEQFF.

The chain is built from TRBV19 and TRBJ1-1, with a possible D match to TRBD1 (6 bases). The V end lost 5 bases, the J end lost 4 bases, and 11 bases lay between the germline ends. The CDR3 consists of 13 residues. CDR1 and CDR2 from the germline V gene are LNHDA and SQIVND (reference sequence). This CDR3 is CASSAQGGTEAFF. DNA for the CDR3: TGTGCCAGTAGTGCCCAAGGGGGCACTGAAGCTTTCTTT.

The V call is TRBV20-1, the J call TRBJ2-7; possible D gene TRBD1, 6 bases. The CDR3 runs 14 residues. Germline CDR1 and CDR2: DFQATT and SNEGSKA (reference sequence). V was pared by 6 bases and J by 0 bases, with 15 bases between. The CDR3 nucleotides are TGCAGTGCCAGTCACAGGGCGAACTCCTACGAGCAGTACTTC. It codes for CSASHRANSYEQYF.

The gene calls are TRBV11-2 and TRBJ1-1; D call uncertain. The CDR3 covers 13 residues. Germline lookup yields CDR1 SGHAT and CDR2 FQNNGV. V dropped 6 bases and J dropped 1 base, with 9 bases sitting between them. The CDR3 sequence is CASSSRGNTEAFF. In nucleotides, the CDR3 is TGTGCCAGCAGTTCCCGAGGGAACACTGAAGCTTTCTTT.

This sequence joins TRBV5-4 and TRBJ2-7; 7 bases are shared with TRBD1. The V and J ends lost 4 bases and 2 bases, in that order; junction bases with no gene match: 6. CDR1 is SGHNT, CDR2 YYREEE, per germline (reference sequence). The length of the CDR3 is 14 residues. CDR3 sequence: CASSHDRVPYEQYF. CDR3 in DNA: TGTGCCAGCAGCCACGACAGGGTCCCCTACGAGCAGTACTTC.

This clone appeared a single time. This CDR3 reads CAWGPGLAGAETQYF. The CDR3 bases are TGTGCCTGGGGACCGGGACTAGCGGGAGCAGAGACCCAGTACTTC. This rearrangement joins TRBV30 to TRBJ2-5; 14 bases match TRBD2. This CDR3 region has 15 residues. J lost 4 bases, V lost 5 bases, and 6 bases had no gene match. Germline CDR1 reads GTSNPN; CDR2 reads SVGIG (reference sequence).

This clone was seen just once. V and J are TRBV29-1 and TRBJ2-2; tentatively, D is TRBD2 (6 bases). Trimming left V 6 bases short and J 1 base short, with 12 bases between. CDR3 length: 14 amino acids. CDR1 SQVTM and CDR2 ANQGSEA come from the germline V gene. CDR3 nucleotide sequence: TGCAGCGTCGCCGGGGGTAGGAACACCGGGGAGCTGTTTTTT. Translated, it gives CSVAGGRNTGELFF.

The rearrangement links TRBV5-1 to TRBJ1-4; D possibly corresponds to TRBD1 (6 bases). Germline CDR1 reads SGHRS; CDR2 reads YFSETQ. This CDR3 contains 16 residues. Trimming cost V 4 bases and J 0 bases, with 13 bases left between them. The CDR3 here is CASSLGQTATNEKLFF. In DNA form, the CDR3 reads TGCGCCAGCAGCCTCGGACAGACTGCAACTAATGAAAAACTGTTTTTT.

The V and J genes are TRBV9 and TRBJ1-1, with 10 bases aligning to TRBD1. Losses at the gene ends were 3 bases for V and 2 bases for J; bases not matched to a gene: 1. The CDR3 is 14 residues long. Germline values: CDR1 SGDLS, CDR2 YYNGEE. Written as DNA, the CDR3 is TGTGCCAGCAGCGGACAGGGGGCTAACACTGAAGCTTTCTTT. This encodes CASSGQGANTEAFF. The full variable domain, in which reference TRBV9 and TRBJ1-1 provide the parts outside the CDR3, is DSGVTQTPKHLITATGQRVTLRCSPRSGDLSVYWYQQSLDQGLQFLIQYYNGEERAKGNILERFSAQQFPDLHSELNLSSLELGDSALYFCASSGQGANTEAFFGQGTRLTVV.

V is TRBV6-5 and J is TRBJ1-2; TRBD1 aligns across 9 bases. Germline V lookup: CDR1 MNHEY, CDR2 SVGAGI. The CDR3 has 16 residues. V was pared by 0 bases and J by 7 bases, with 9 bases of the junction left unmatched. The CDR3 DNA is TGTGCCAGCAGTTACTCATCGACAGGGGGTAACGCTGGCTACACCTTC. It encodes CASSYSSTGGNAGYTF.

V is TRBV7-2 and J is TRBJ2-3; unclear D gene. V gave up 1 base and J gave up 4 bases, with 9 bases separating them. The CDR3 is 14 amino acids. CDR1 and CDR2 from the germline V gene are SGHTA and FQGNSA. CDR3 region: CASSLGLDADTQYF. CDR3 sequence (DNA): TGTGCCAGCAGCTTAGGCCTAGACGCAGATACGCAGTATTTT.

The gene calls are TRBV2 and TRBJ2-7, with TRBD2 matching over 10 bases. J gave up 7 bases and V 8 bases, and 8 bases lay outside the gene matches. CDR1 is SNHLY and CDR2 is FYNNEI in the germline V gene. The CDR3 has 13 amino acids. The CDR3, as DNA: TGTGCCAGCCGAGCGGGAGGGCCTGGGGAGCAGTACTTC. Encoded protein: CASRAGGPGEQYF. Variable domain in full (rest from reference TRBV2 and TRBJ2-7): EPEVTQTPSHQVTQMGQEVILRCVPISNHLYFYWYRQILGQKVEFLVSFYNNEISEKSEIFDDQFSVERPDGSNFTLKIRSTKLEDSAMYFCASRAGGPGEQYFGPGTRLTVT.

The chain links TRBV3-1 (or the pseudogene TRBV3-2) to TRBJ2-3, with 11 bases fitting TRBD2. This CDR3 has 18 amino acids. Germline V gene lookup returns CDR1 LGHDT and CDR2 YNNKEL (reference sequence). The ends lost 4 bases at V and 2 bases at J; junction bases unmatched: 11. CDR3 DNA: TGTGCCAGCAGCCCCGAACCGGCTAGCGGGGGGTCCACAGATACGCAGTATTTT. Translating gives CASSPEPASGGSTDTQYF.